The T cell receptor (beta chain) described here comes from a study of sequential checkpoint blockade in melanoma (dated by TCRdb to the late 2010s). Study-wide context: Patients were randomized 1:1 to first-line nivolumab followed by ipilimumab (arm A) or ipilimumab followed by nivolumab (arm B). For 20 to 25 patients, matched tumor biopsies were obtained before treatment and at week 13, following single-agent nivolumab (arm A) or ipilimumab (arm B). Maintenance nivolumab came after both trial sequences. DNA from 75 to 100 melanoma tumor samples collected before treatment underwent TCRbeta immunosequencing. About 76% of the matched pre- and post-treatment tumor biopsy pairs came from the same lesion. The study at large found these results: The response-prediction model combining TCR metrics and mutation burden needs validation in larger, independent patient cohorts. PD-L1 staining and CD8+ T-cell counts correlated with tumor T-cell fraction and clonality, whereas mutational load did not. Among patients in arm A, the nivolumab-first arm, pretreatment tumor TIL clonality was associated with response (P = .04). Within-arm analyses of tumor T-cell fraction were constrained by small sample sizes and reduced statistical power. Clinical benefit was about 30 times more likely to be achieved by patients whose tumor T-cell fraction and clonality increased by week 13.

The sample's treatment or condition label, decoded: randomized to nivolumab then ipilimumab (arm A) or the reverse (arm B). No trial patient had received prior DNA-damaging chemotherapy. CheckMate 064, a randomized, open-label phase II trial of sequential checkpoint blockade, was the source of the samples, all of which came from patients with melanoma. Genomic DNA from formalin-fixed paraffin-embedded (FFPE) tissue samples was used for tumor TCR sequencing. V loses 2 bases, J loses 0 bases, and the germline ends lie 10 bases apart. Its CDR3 holds 14 amino acids, cysteine through phenylalanine. Only the CDR3 DNA is retained, 42 bases long and in frame from the first base. The germline V gene (reference sequence) provides CDR1 GTSNPN and CDR2 SVGIG. This clone occurred a few times. The antigen it recognizes is unknown. Within one base of it there is no much larger clone, and no base qualities were kept.

The immunoSEQ Assay was used to immunosequence TCRbeta CDR3 regions from genomic DNA. Before high-throughput sequencing, the genomic DNA was amplified using bias-controlled multiplex PCR. Per the authors' processing: To quantify the absolute abundance of each unique TCRbeta CDR3 region, the sequences were collapsed and filtered. Clonality, defined as 1 minus Pielou's evenness, was calculated using only productive rearrangements. Tumor T-cell fraction was calculated by normalizing TCRbeta template counts to usable DNA, which was estimated from several housekeeping genes. Clones with significantly greater frequencies in on-treatment versus baseline samples were identified using a previously published method. What TCRdb holds here is the immuneACCESS table cut down to in-frame rearrangements. Part of the clones is not present; checked against another copy, under half of the missing clones reflect an unresolved V gene, and the others are unexplained. D and trimming come from the DNA, and the V and J calls and clone size come from that table. The sample data list about 10,000 clones, and 28% of these were observed just once. The ten largest clones capture more than 25% of the sample.

The chain employs TRBV30 and TRBJ1-1; the D segment cannot be called with confidence. The starting material was tumor tissue (inferred from file names), obtained from a patient given nivolumab and ipilimumab in sequence. The TCR was taken from a human donor with melanoma. This receptor has the CDR3 CAWSIQIMNTEAFF. DNA sequence: TGTGCCTGGAGTATTCAGATTATGAACACTGAAGCTTTCTTT.